This T cell receptor beta chain is from a study of CD8 T cells in Susac syndrome. Study at large: There were Susac syndrome patients who were therapy-naive at blood draw, others on corticosteroids, and others on intravenous immunoglobulin alone.

After extraction with the RNeasy kit, roughly 0.45 to 1 ug of the RNA was reverse transcribed using random hexamers. The amplification used immunoSEQ multiplex PCR on TCR beta CDR3; it spanned 54 Vbeta and 13 Jbeta. TCRdb re-analysed the immunoSEQ multiplex PCR reads in MiXCR, keeping a single row per CDR3 protein. In the table there are 55,000 to 75,000 distinct CDR3 sequences, about 92% of which are singletons. This CDR3 is 16 amino acids long. The germline CDR1 and CDR2 sequences are SGHAT and FQDESV (reference sequence). V gave up 4 bases and J gave up 0 bases, with 13 bases separating them. CD8+ and CD4+ T cells circulating in blood were sequenced for TCR beta. Through negative isolation, CD4+ and CD8+ T cells were obtained, while TEMRA cells were enriched using FACS.

The sequenced material came from CD4+ T cells from PBMCs. The J gene is TRBJ2-1, the V gene TRBV11-1; D is unclear. This receptor was obtained from a human donor with Susac syndrome. This CDR3 reads CASSSRELSSYNEQFF. CDR3 sequence (DNA): TGTGCCAGCAGCTCCAGAGAGCTCAGCTCCTACAATGAGCAGTTCTTC.